This TCR beta chain was sequenced for a study of blood T cell repertoires in COVID-19 (dated by TCRdb to 2020 to 2021). Looking at the study overall: Collaborator samples came from the United States, Italy and Spain and covered acute and convalescent phases of COVID-19. The material from the prospective study consisted of cDNA or gDNA derived from T cells, B-cell-depleted T cells, or PBMCs. Deeply sampled blood TCRbeta repertoires from subjects exposed to, actively infected with, or recovered from COVID-19 were included in the dataset. The repertoires were released in a freely available public database intended as a resource for research on the immune response to SARS-CoV-2. Samples were obtained from the ongoing ImmuneRACE study (first 160 participants) and from 1,000 to 1,500 subjects provided by 6 global collaborators. Sample metadata almost always included a de-identified subject ID, COVID-19 status, age in years and sex. Where available, HLA class I and class II types were taken from metadata supplied by the sample provider and were not determined by assay-based typing.

In the prospective study, participants were roughly 18 to 95 years old, resided in about 25 geographic areas of the United States, and were enrolled through a virtual design. In the prospective study, cohorts were assigned on the basis of participant-reported clinical history obtained from a screening survey and a study questionnaire. Exposed participants had been in contact, within 2 weeks of entering the study, with a person who had a PCR-confirmed or clinician-diagnosed case of COVID-19. In the prospective study, whole blood, serum and a nasopharyngeal or oropharyngeal swab were collected from each participant by mobile phlebotomists. Additional blood draws and questionnaires over an approximately 2-month period could optionally be provided by prospective study participants. Before DNA extraction, blood samples from the prospective study were shipped at room temperature or frozen. Here is what the overall study found, with its caveats: Clinical and demographic metadata were provided uncurated, with the amount varying by source and participant.

The cysteine opens and the phenylalanine closes a CDR3 of 16 amino acids. The sequence is cut down to CDR3 DNA, 48 bases in frame from base 1. V sheds 1 base and J sheds 4 bases, leaving 14 bases between their ends. According to the germline V gene (reference sequence), CDR1 reads SGHKS and CDR2 reads YYEKEE. This clone was counted between two and nine times. Its recognized antigen is unknown. Per-nucleotide qualities are absent, and no much larger clonotype sits a single base away. TCRbeta CDR3 regions were amplified from genomic DNA using the immunoSEQ Assay, a bias-controlled multiplex PCR. The source study handled its data this way. Within the assay, amplification of reference gene primers was used to estimate how many nucleated cells each sample contained. To quantify the absolute abundance of each unique TCRbeta CDR3 rearrangement, sequence reads were collapsed and filtered. For each sample, productive Simpson clonality was calculated as the square root of Simpson's diversity index across productive rearrangements. TCRdb carries this immuneACCESS record with in-frame sequences only. Its versions omit some clonotypes, under half of them owing to an unresolved V gene in the studies checked, with the rest unexplained. The DNA gave D and trimming, while V, J and clone size come from that table. Counted in this sample were roughly 61,000 clones; around 66% of them appeared once. The ten largest clones take up approximately 51% of the sample.

Sample: PBMCs or T cells enriched from blood (not recorded which). The chain employs TRBV5-5 and TRBJ2-2; the D gene identity is not certain. The TCR originated in a woman aged 55-69 years who had been exposed to COVID-19. The CDR3 protein sequence reads: CASSLIELSVTGELFF. The DNA sequence is given as TGTGCCAGCAGCTTGATCGAACTATCGGTCACCGGGGAGCTGTTTTTT.